These T cell receptor beta chains were read from a single sample in a study of read filtering for tumor transcriptome and immune sequencing. A single record per CDR3 protein comes from TCRdb applying MiXCR to the reads. The sample lists about 48,000 distinct CDR3 sequences; about 19% were seen once. The sample comprised a population of CD138-negative cells sorted from bone marrow. All receptors derive from a donor at least 40 years old with multiple myeloma. Each CDR3 is given with its conserved first and last residue. The D gene is left open where the match is weak. Some rows mark clone size as missing; the rest say once, few, many or name a class of expanded clone.

TRBJ1-1 TRBV20-1 many - CSATGPRGTEAFF TGCAGTGCTACGGGGCCTCGGGGCACTGAAGCTTTCTTT
TRBJ2-2 TRBV19 few - CASSVKNTGELFF TGTGCCAGTAGTGTGAAGAACACCGGGGAGCTGTTTTTT
TRBJ2-3 TRBV19 many - CASSIGTDTQYF TGTGCCAGTAGTATAGGCACAGATACGCAGTATTTT
TRBJ2-3 TRBV6-5 many TRBD1 CASSFLDRSISDTQYF TGTGCCAGCAGTTTCCTGGACAGGTCCATTTCGGATACGCAGTATTTT
TRBJ2-1 TRBV5-1 many TRBD2 CASSIGPIGLAGLGEQFF TGCGCCAGCAGCATCGGACCGATAGGACTAGCGGGATTAGGGGAGCAGTTCTTC
TRBJ2-3 TRBV27 - - CASSLTKRFSTDTQYF TGTGCCAGCAGTTTAACTAAGCGGTTTAGCACAGATACGCAGTATTTT
TRBJ1-5 TRBV19 many TRBD1 CASSSSPGQGRFGNQPQHF TGTGCCAGTAGTAGCAGTCCGGGACAGGGGCGGTTTGGCAATCAGCCCCAGCATTTT
TRBJ2-3 TRBV28 many TRBD2 CASSPASGISTDTQYF TGTGCCAGCAGTCCGGCTAGCGGGATAAGCACAGATACGCAGTATTTT
TRBJ2-5 TRBV7-3 many - CASSLTGKQQETQYF TGTGCCAGCAGCTTAACCGGAAAACAACAAGAGACCCAGTACTTC
TRBJ1-1 TRBV20-1 many - CSARDTGTSTEAFF TGCAGTGCTAGAGACACAGGAACGAGCACTGAAGCTTTCTTT
TRBJ1-5 TRBV6-6 - TRBD1 CASTRTGAIRNHPQHF TGTGCCAGCACTCGAACAGGGGCCATCAGGAATCATCCCCAGCATTTT
TRBJ1-5 TRBV20-1 few - CSASQGGSNQPQHF TGCAGTGCTAGCCAGGGCGGCAGCAATCAGCCCCAGCATTTT
TRBJ2-5 TRBV12-3/TRBV12-4 many - CASSPTTPGQETQYF TGTGCCAGCAGTCCGACTACCCCCGGCCAAGAGACCCAGTACTTC
TRBJ1-2 TRBV29-1 once - CIVALLLNYGYTF TGCATCGTTGCGCTTCTACTTAACTATGGCTACACCTTC
TRBJ2-2 TRBV24-1 many - CATSDFRDTGELFF TGTGCCACCAGTGATTTCCGGGACACCGGGGAGCTGTTTTTT
TRBJ2-7 TRBV7-2 few TRBD1 CASSYPRDRGLREQYF TGTGCCAGCAGCTACCCCCGGGACAGAGGATTACGGGAGCAGTACTTC
TRBJ2-3 TRBV20-1 many TRBD2 CSASSSGSGDTQYF TGCAGTGCTAGTAGTAGCGGGAGCGGAGATACGCAGTATTTT
TRBJ1-5 TRBV7-9 once - CASSLAPLRRRNQPQHF TGTGCCAGCAGCTTAGCACCTCTCAGGAGACGCAATCAGCCCCAGCATTTT
TRBJ2-1 TRBV20-1 once - CSARRAGLSNKQFF TGCAGTGCTCGTCGGGCAGGGTTATCCAATAAGCAGTTCTTC
TRBJ2-5 TRBV29-1 many TRBD2 CSVEDIKGLKETQYF TGCAGCGTTGAAGATATCAAGGGACTAAAAGAGACCCAGTACTTC
TRBJ1-2 TRBV14 - - CASGPRTGNYGYTF TGTGCCAGCGGTCCCCGGACGGGGAACTATGGCTACACCTTC
TRBJ1-5 TRBV2 many - CASSESRVGQPQHF TGTGCCAGCAGTGAAAGCAGGGTCGGGCAGCCCCAGCATTTT
TRBJ2-3 TRBV11-2 many TRBD2 CASRPWGGRGDTQYF TGTGCCAGCAGACCCTGGGGGGGAAGAGGAGATACGCAGTATTTT
TRBJ2-7 TRBV20-1 many TRBD2 CSARGLAGLEQYF TGCAGTGCGCGGGGACTAGCGGGTCTCGAGCAGTACTTC
TRBJ2-7 TRBV6-2/TRBV6-3 many - CASRPSGGSSYEQYF TGTGCCAGCAGACCCTCGGGGGGCAGCTCCTACGAGCAGTACTTC
TRBJ1-4 TRBV19 - - CASSIKTPFGEKLFF TGTGCCAGTAGTATAAAGACCCCCTTCGGTGAAAAACTGTTTTTT
TRBJ2-1 TRBV6-5 - TRBD2 CASGESGRNEQFF TGTGCCAGCGGGGAGAGCGGGAGAAATGAGCAGTTCTTC
TRBJ2-7 TRBV20-1 many - CSARTSRGRGEQYF TGCAGTGCTAGGACTAGCAGGGGGCGTGGAGAGCAGTACTTC
TRBJ2-1 TRBV24-1 medium-sized - CATSDRAGEQFF TGTGCCACCAGTGATAGAGCTGGAGAGCAGTTCTTC
TRBJ2-3 TRBV20-1 many - CSATKGTDTQYF TGCAGTGCCACCAAAGGGACAGATACGCAGTATTTT
TRBJ2-3 TRBV20-1 many - CSVGTSNQPQYF TGCAGTGTAGGGACTTCCAATCAGCCCCAGTATTTT
TRBJ2-2 TRBV14 - - CASSQDKLARCTGELFF TGTGCCAGCAGCCAAGATAAATTGGCCAGGTGCACCGGGGAGCTGTTTTTT
TRBJ2-7 TRBV20-1 few - CSASHRVYEQYF TGCAGTGCTAGCCACAGGGTCTACGAGCAGTACTTC
TRBJ2-5 TRBV15 many - CATSREAGEETQYF TGTGCCACCAGCAGAGAGGCAGGGGAAGAGACCCAGTACTTC
TRBJ1-2 TRBV28 many - CASSPPWRDNYGYTF TGTGCCAGCAGTCCCCCATGGCGGGACAACTATGGCTACACCTTC
TRBJ1-5 TRBV6-2/TRBV6-3 many - CASSYVGDSNQPQHF TGTGCCAGCAGTTATGTTGGGGATAGCAATCAGCCCCAGCATTTT
TRBJ1-3 TRBV12-3/TRBV12-4 - - CASSLWRVGNTIHF TGTGCCAGCAGTTTGTGGAGAGTTGGAAACACCATACATTTT
TRBJ1-1 TRBV20-1 - - CSAKSWSVEAFF TGCAGTGCTAAGAGCTGGTCAGTTGAAGCTTTCTTT
TRBJ2-1 TRBV11-3 many - CASSLQSRDNEQFF TGTGCCAGCAGCTTACAATCCCGTGACAATGAGCAGTTCTTC
TRBJ2-7 TRBV3-1 many TRBD2 CASSLLAGGDEQYF TGTGCCAGCAGCCTACTAGCGGGAGGTGATGAGCAGTACTTC
TRBJ1-5 TRBV18 few - CASSSDRDQPQHF TGTGCCAGCTCATCGGACCGGGATCAGCCCCAGCATTTT
TRBJ2-7 TRBV29-1 many TRBD1 CSVEVVQGGEQYF TGCAGCGTTGAAGTTGTACAGGGGGGAGAGCAGTACTTC
TRBJ1-1 TRBV5-1 many TRBD1 CASSLDVKGAVAFF TGCGCCAGCAGCTTGGACGTTAAGGGGGCGGTGGCTTTCTTT
TRBJ2-7 TRBV20-1 many TRBD1 CSATDRDYEQYF TGCAGTGCAACGGACAGGGACTACGAGCAGTACTTC
TRBJ1-1 TRBV6-2/TRBV6-3 many TRBD1 CASSYSSGTGFSAGTEAFF TGTGCCAGCAGTTACTCTTCCGGGACAGGGTTCAGTGCTGGCACTGAAGCTTTCTTT